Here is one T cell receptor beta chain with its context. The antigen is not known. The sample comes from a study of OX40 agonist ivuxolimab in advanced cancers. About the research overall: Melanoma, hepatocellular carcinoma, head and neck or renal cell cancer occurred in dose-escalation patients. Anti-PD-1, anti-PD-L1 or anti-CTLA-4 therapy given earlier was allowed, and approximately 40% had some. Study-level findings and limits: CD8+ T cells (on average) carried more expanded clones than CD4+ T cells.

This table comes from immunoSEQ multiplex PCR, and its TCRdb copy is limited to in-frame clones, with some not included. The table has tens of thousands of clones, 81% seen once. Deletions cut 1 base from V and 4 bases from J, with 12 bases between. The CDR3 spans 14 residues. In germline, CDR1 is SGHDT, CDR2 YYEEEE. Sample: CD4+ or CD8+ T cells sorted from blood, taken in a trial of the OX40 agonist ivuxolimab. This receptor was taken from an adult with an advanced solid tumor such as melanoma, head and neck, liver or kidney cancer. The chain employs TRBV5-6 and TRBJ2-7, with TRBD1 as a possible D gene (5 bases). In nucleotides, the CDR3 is TGTGCCAGCAGCTTGTTGGTCAGGGTGTACGAGCAGTACTTC. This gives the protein CASSLLVRVYEQYF.